A single sample gave rise to the 15 T cell receptor beta chains below, sequenced in a study of T cell responses to AZD1222 COVID-19 vaccine. Sequenced by immunoSEQ multiplex PCR; TCRdb stores in-frame clones only, minus some. The top ten clones hold around a sixth of a sample with some 100,000 clones, 88% of them seen once. The sequences come from peripheral blood, collected on day 0 of AZD1222 vaccination. The receptors here all came from an adult in good health.

The chain employs TRBV4-2 and TRBJ2-1; no clear D gene. The V and J ends lost 1 base and 5 bases respectively, with 12 bases between them. The CDR3 loop spans 15 amino acids. Germline CDR1 reads LGHNA; CDR2 reads YNFKEQ. The CDR3 is CASSQGVSRDNEQFF. The CDR3 DNA reads as TGTGCCAGCAGCCAAGGGGTCAGTCGCGACAATGAGCAGTTCTTC.

The gene calls are TRBV29-1 and TRBJ2-1; 9 positions match TRBD1. Germline CDR1 and CDR2: SQVTM and ANQGSEA. This CDR3 has 14 residues. J lost 5 bases, V lost 4 bases, and 6 bases had no gene match. DNA for the CDR3: TGCAGCGTTGTAAACAGGGGGCGTCACAATGAGCAGTTCTTC. Translating it yields CSVVNRGRHNEQFF.

V is TRBV12-3 or TRBV12-4 and J is TRBJ2-3, with D hard to call. V was shortened by 6 bases and J by 5 bases, with 3 bases between the two germline ends. The CDR3 spans 10 residues. CDR3 in amino acids: CASRGDTQYF. In nucleotides, the CDR3 is TGTGCCAGCAGAGGAGATACGCAGTATTTT.

This chain links TRBV5-1 with TRBJ1-2; D unresolved. Germline V lookup: CDR1 SGHRS, CDR2 YFSETQ. The CDR3 is 15 residues long. The germline V and J ends were trimmed by 0 bases and 1 base, with 10 bases remaining between them. CDR3 amino acids: CASSLALANNYGYTF. CDR3 nucleotide sequence: TGCGCCAGCAGCTTGGCTCTGGCTAATAACTATGGCTACACCTTC. The full variable domain, in which reference TRBV5-1 and TRBJ1-2 provide the parts outside the CDR3, is KAGVTQTPRYLIKTRGQQVTLSCSPISGHRSVSWYQQTPGQGLQFLFEYFSETQRNKGNFPGRFSGRQFSNSRSEMNVSTLELGDSALYLCASSLALANNYGYTFGSGTRLTVV.

The chain carries TRBV20-1 and TRBJ2-1; a possible D gene is TRBD1 (6 bases). This CDR3 has 11 amino acids. Germline CDR1 and CDR2: DFQATT and SNEGSKA (reference sequence). Trimming stripped 3 bases from V and 8 bases from J, with 8 bases between. The CDR3 spells CSASGGDEQFF. The CDR3 DNA follows: TGCAGTGCTAGTGGGGGCGATGAGCAGTTCTTC.

The chain combines TRBV6-5 with TRBJ1-1, with unresolved D. Per the germline V gene, CDR1 is MNHEY and CDR2 is SVGAGI. This CDR3 spans 16 amino acids. Trimming removed 2 bases from V and 0 bases from J, with 13 bases in between. The CDR3 reads CASSYSLPGMNTEAFF. The CDR3 DNA follows: TGTGCCAGCAGTTACAGCCTCCCGGGCATGAACACTGAAGCTTTCTTT.

This rearrangement joins TRBV20-1 to TRBJ2-2, with 7 bases fitting TRBD1. V dropped 3 bases and J dropped 3; count of bases not matched to a gene: 7. The germline gives CDR1 DFQATT, CDR2 SNEGSKA (reference sequence). The CDR3 consists of 15 residues. CDR3 coding DNA: TGCAGTGCTAGTCAGGGGGTTTCGGACACCGGGGAGCTGTTTTTT. It specifies CSASQGVSDTGELFF.

The V call is TRBV2, the J call TRBJ2-7, with D tentatively TRBD1 (5 bases). Germline V lookup: CDR1 SNHLY, CDR2 FYNNEI. The CDR3 spans 12 residues. V was shortened by 3 bases and J by 5 bases, with 8 bases between the two germline ends. For the CDR3, the DNA is TGTGCCAGCAGTGACAGGGTACACGAGCAGTACTTC. Amino acid sequence: CASSDRVHEQYF.

The chain links TRBV9 to TRBJ1-5; unclear D gene. V was shortened by 7 bases and J by 3 bases, with 14 bases between the two germline ends. The germline V gene encodes CDR1 SGDLS and CDR2 YYNGEE. CDR3 length: 14 residues. This CDR3 is CASGPSGNNQPQHF. CDR3 DNA: TGTGCCAGCGGACCGTCGGGAAACAATCAGCCCCAGCATTTT.

The chain recombines TRBV6-4 with TRBJ1-1; 9 nucleotides match TRBD1. Looked up from germline, CDR1 is MRHNA and CDR2 is SNTAGT. CDR3 size: 14 residues. After removal of 6 bases from V and 5 bases from J, the junction contained 7 bases not matched to a gene. CDR3 coding DNA: TGTGCCAGCAGCGCGGGACAGGGAGCGACTGAAGCTTTCTTT. It is translated as CASSAGQGATEAFF.

The gene calls are TRBV6-5 and TRBJ2-2, with unresolved D. The ends were cut back, 1 base at V and 1 base at J, with 10 bases in the middle. This CDR3 spans 16 amino acids. The germline V gene encodes CDR1 MNHEY and CDR2 SVGAGI. CDR3 region: CASSYLVTLNTGELFF. The CDR3 bases are TGTGCCAGCAGTTACTTAGTCACTCTGAACACCGGGGAGCTGTTTTTT.

The J gene is TRBJ1-4, the V gene TRBV19; TRBD1 is a possible D gene (6 bases). This CDR3 spans 13 amino acids. V was shortened by 4 bases and J by 11 bases, with 14 bases between the two germline ends. From germline, CDR1 is LNHDA and CDR2 SQIVND (reference sequence). The CDR3 DNA reads as TGTGCCAGTAGTAAGGAACAGGGAAAGAAACTGTTTTTT. Translated: CASSKEQGKKLFF.

V usage is TRBV7-9 and J usage is TRBJ1-6; D perhaps matches TRBD1 (6 bases). V lost 3 bases, J lost 10 bases, and 13 bases lay in between. CDR3 length equals 14 residues. The germline gives CDR1 SEHNR, CDR2 FQNEAQ (reference sequence). CDR3 protein: CASSLDSYRSPLHF. The CDR3 coding sequence is TGTGCCAGCAGCTTGGACAGCTATCGATCACCCCTCCACTTT.

The chain uses TRBV3-1 (or the pseudogene TRBV3-2) and TRBJ1-4; TRBD1 agrees at 8 bases. The J segment lost 5 bases and the V segment lost 1 base, leaving 6 bases of the junction unmatched. CDR3 length: 16 residues. Germline V gene sequence: CDR1 LGHDT, CDR2 YNNKEL (reference sequence). The CDR3 coding sequence is TGTGCCAGCAGCCAAGGGGGGACAGGCGGAAATGAAAAACTGTTTTTT. It codes for CASSQGGTGGNEKLFF.

CDR3 residues: CAINEGQMNTEAFF. The CDR3 DNA sequence: TGTGCCATCAACGAGGGACAGATGAACACTGAAGCTTTCTTT. The gene calls are TRBV10-3 and TRBJ1-1; 7 positions match TRBD1. Germline values: CDR1 ENHRY, CDR2 SYGVKD. This CDR3 contains 14 residues. The ends lost 7 bases at V and 0 bases at J; junction bases unmatched: 5.